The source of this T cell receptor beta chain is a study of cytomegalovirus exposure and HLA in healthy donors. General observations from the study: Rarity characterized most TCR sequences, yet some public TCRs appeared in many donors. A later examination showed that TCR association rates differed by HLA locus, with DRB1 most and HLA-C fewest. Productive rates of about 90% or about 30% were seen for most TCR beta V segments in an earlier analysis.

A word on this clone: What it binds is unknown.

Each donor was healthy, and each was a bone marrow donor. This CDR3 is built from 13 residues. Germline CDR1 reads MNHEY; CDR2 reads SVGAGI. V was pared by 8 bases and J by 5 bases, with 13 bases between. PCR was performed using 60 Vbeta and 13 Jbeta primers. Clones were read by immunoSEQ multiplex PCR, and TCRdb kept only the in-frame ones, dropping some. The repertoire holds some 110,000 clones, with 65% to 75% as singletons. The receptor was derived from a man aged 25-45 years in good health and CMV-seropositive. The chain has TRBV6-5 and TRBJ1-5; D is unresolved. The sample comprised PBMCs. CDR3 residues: CASRVDHDQPQHF. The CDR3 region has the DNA TGTGCCAGCCGGGTGGATCACGATCAGCCCCAGCATTTT.